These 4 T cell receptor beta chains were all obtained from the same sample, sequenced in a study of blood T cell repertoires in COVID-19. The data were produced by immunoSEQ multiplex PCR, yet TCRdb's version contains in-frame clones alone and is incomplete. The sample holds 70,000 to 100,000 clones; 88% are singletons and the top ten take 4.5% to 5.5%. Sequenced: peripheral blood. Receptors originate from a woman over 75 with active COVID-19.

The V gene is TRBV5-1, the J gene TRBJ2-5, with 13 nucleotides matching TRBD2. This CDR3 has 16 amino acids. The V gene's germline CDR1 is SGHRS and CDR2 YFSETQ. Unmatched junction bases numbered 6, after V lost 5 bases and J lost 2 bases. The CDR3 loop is CASSRGLAGWQETQYF. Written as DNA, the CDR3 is TGCGCCAGCAGTAGGGGACTAGCGGGATGGCAAGAGACCCAGTACTTC.

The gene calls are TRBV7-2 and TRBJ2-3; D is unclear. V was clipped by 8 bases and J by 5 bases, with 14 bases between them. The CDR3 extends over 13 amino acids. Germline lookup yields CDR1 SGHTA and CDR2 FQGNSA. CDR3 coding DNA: TGTGCCAGCGCAACTTCCCCGGGAGATACGCAGTATTTT. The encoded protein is CASATSPGDTQYF.

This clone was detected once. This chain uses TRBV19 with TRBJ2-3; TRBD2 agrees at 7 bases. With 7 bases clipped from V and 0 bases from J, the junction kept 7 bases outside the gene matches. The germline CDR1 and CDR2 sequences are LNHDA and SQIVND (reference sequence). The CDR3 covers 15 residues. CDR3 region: CASTSRRESTDTQYF. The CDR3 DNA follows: TGTGCCAGTACCTCCCGGCGGGAGAGCACAGATACGCAGTATTTT.

The CDR3: CASGLDRGGTQYF. Here the CDR3 DNA reads TGTGCCAGTGGATTGGACAGGGGGGGGACCCAGTACTTC. V is TRBV19 and J is TRBJ2-5, with 10 positions matching TRBD1. This CDR3 contains 13 residues. Germline-derived CDR1 and CDR2 are LNHDA and SQIVND (reference sequence). With 8 bases clipped from V and 7 bases from J, the junction kept 7 bases outside the gene matches. The full variable domain, completed using reference TRBV19 and TRBJ2-5, is DGGITQSPKYLFRKEGQNVTLSCEQNLNHDAMYWYRQDPGQGLRLIYYSQIVNDFQKGDIAEGYSVSREKKESFPLTVTSAQKNPTAFYLCASGLDRGGTQYFGPGTRLLVL.